One sample yielded the 5 T cell receptor beta chains listed below, sequenced in a study of OX40 agonist ivuxolimab in advanced cancers. Sequenced by immunoSEQ multiplex PCR; TCRdb stores in-frame clones only, minus some. This sample carries about 35,000 clones, 65% to 80% of them seen once, and the ten largest clones take roughly 19%. The source was CD4+ or CD8+ T cells sorted from blood, collected in a trial of the OX40 agonist ivuxolimab. These receptors all come from an adult with an advanced solid tumor such as melanoma, head and neck, liver or kidney cancer.

The chain links TRBV7-9 to TRBJ1-2; 8 bases are shared with TRBD1. Germline CDR1 reads SEHNR; CDR2 reads FQNEAQ (reference sequence). The length of the CDR3 is 14 residues. After removal of 5 bases from V and 5 bases from J, the junction contained 7 bases not matched to a gene. The CDR3 protein is CASSASTGEYGYTF. The CDR3, as DNA: TGTGCCAGCAGCGCTTCGACAGGGGAGTATGGCTACACCTTC.

This chain joins TRBV2 and TRBJ2-2, with TRBD1 matching 7 bases. In germline, CDR1 is SNHLY, CDR2 FYNNEI. The CDR3 is made up of 14 amino acids. Germline trimming cut 2 bases from V and 7 bases from J; bases unmatched to any gene: 4. The CDR3 DNA follows: TGTGCCAGCAGTGAAAATAGGGGGCGCGGGGAGCTGTTTTTT. It is translated as CASSENRGRGELFF. The entire variable domain, with the rest obtained from reference TRBV2 and TRBJ2-2, is as follows: EPEVTQTPSHQVTQMGQEVILRCVPISNHLYFYWYRQILGQKVEFLVSFYNNEISEKSEIFDDQFSVERPDGSNFTLKIRSTKLEDSAMYFCASSENRGRGELFFGEGSRLTVL.

About this clone itself: Other DNA sequences in this specimen translate into the identical CDR3. The chain couples TRBV10-2 to TRBJ1-4, with 7 bases that match TRBD1. V lost 4 bases, J lost 8 bases, and 4 bases stayed unmatched. Germline lookup yields CDR1 WSHSY and CDR2 SAAADI. This CDR3 is built from 13 residues. This CDR3 reads CASSVRGKEKLFF. The CDR3 coding sequence is TGCGCCAGCAGTGTCAGGGGGAAAGAAAAACTGTTTTTT.

This chain links TRBV11-2 with TRBJ2-1, with D possibly being TRBD2 (6 bases). CDR3 length: 13 residues. Germline lookup yields CDR1 SGHAT and CDR2 FQNNGV. The V gene lost 5 bases and the J gene lost 7 bases, with 12 bases spanning the gap. The CDR3 sequence is CASSPQEGNEQFF. The CDR3 bases are TGTGCCAGCAGCCCTCAGGAGGGGAATGAGCAGTTCTTC.

This clone has a single count. J is TRBJ1-3 and V is TRBV5-1, with D possibly being TRBD1 (5 bases). CDR1 is SGHRS, CDR2 YFSETQ, per germline. Trimming left V 4 bases short and J 0 bases short, with 11 bases between. The CDR3 covers 15 residues. The CDR3 loop reads CASSRDGGSGNTIYF. The CDR3 nucleotides read TGCGCCAGCAGCCGGGACGGGGGCTCTGGAAACACCATATATTTT.